The clone carrying this T cell receptor beta chain was observed at least ten times. Construction of the TCRbeta library involved unique molecular identifiers. A single record per CDR3 protein comes from TCRdb applying MiXCR to the PCR reads. The data show 200,000 to 250,000 distinct CDR3 sequences, 12% seen once. The sample belongs to a study of T-cell reconstitution after alpha-beta-depleted transplantation in children. The V end lost 5 bases, the J end lost 7 bases, and 20 bases lay between the germline ends. The CDR3 runs to 15 residues. Germline V gene data show CDR1 as SGHVS and CDR2 as FQNEAQ. The sequencing used PBMCs from the stem cell graft donor, collected from the stem cell graft. The TCR sequence derives from a human donor who donated a stem cell graft to a child with acute lymphoblastic leukemia. The chain carries TRBV7-8 and TRBJ1-1; perhaps TRBD1 as D (6 bases). Here the CDR3 reads CASSLPGDPLLEAFF. CDR3 DNA: TGTGCCAGCAGCCTCCCAGGGGATCCCCTTCTTGAAGCTTTCTTT.